A single sample is the source of the 17 T cell receptor beta chains below, sequenced in a study of PD-1 blockade in classical Hodgkin lymphoma. Regarding time point: newly diagnosed, previously untreated cHL patient sample. Magnetic negative selection was used to purify CD4+ T cells from PBMCs that had been thawed. Data came from immunoSEQ multiplex PCR; TCRdb stores just in-frame clones and leaves some out. The repertoire consists of some 30,000 clones, with 88% occurring once and the leading ten covering 1% to 1.5%. The sample comprised CD4+ T cells from blood. The receptors derive from a human donor with classical Hodgkin lymphoma.

The chain recombines TRBV4-1 with TRBJ2-7; TRBD2 matches at 16 bases. The CDR3 spans 20 residues. Germline CDR1 is MGHRA and CDR2 is YSYEKL. Trimming at V came to 3 bases and at J to 3 bases, leaving 14 bases not matched to a gene. The CDR3 DNA follows: TGCGCCAGCAGCCACGTGGGACTAGCGGGAGGGCCAGGAACAAACTACGAGCAGTACTTC. This translates into CASSHVGLAGGPGTNYEQYF.

The chain joins TRBV5-1 to TRBJ2-2; tentative D call: TRBD1 (5 bases). The V end lost 2 bases, the J end lost 7 bases, and 9 bases lay between the germline ends. This CDR3 is 13 amino acids long. Germline loops: CDR1 SGHRS, CDR2 YFSETQ. The CDR3 reads CASSLQDSGELFF. The CDR3 DNA sequence: TGCGCCAGCAGCTTACAAGACAGCGGGGAGCTGTTTTTT.

The V and J genes are TRBV27 and TRBJ2-7; D is uncertain. In germline, CDR1 is MNHEY, CDR2 SMNVEV (reference sequence). Trimming stripped 6 bases from V and 2 bases from J, with 14 bases between. The CDR3 spans 14 residues. CDR3 amino acids: CASSQRGPPYEQYV. CDR3 in DNA: TGTGCCAGCAGCCAAAGAGGTCCCCCCTACGAGCAGTACGTC.

V usage is TRBV5-5 and J usage is TRBJ1-6, with TRBD1 identical over 10 bases. The V segment lost 1 base and the J segment 7 bases; nucleotides outside the gene matches: 2. Germline values: CDR1 SGHKS, CDR2 YYEKEE (reference sequence). This CDR3 contains 15 residues. CDR3 sequence reads: CASSLQGQGNSPLHF. The CDR3 DNA is TGTGCCAGCAGCTTGCAGGGACAGGGGAATTCACCCCTCCACTTT.

This chain joins TRBV10-1 and TRBJ2-3; D may correspond to TRBD1 or TRBD2 (5 bases each). This CDR3 has 16 amino acids. Per the germline V gene, CDR1 is WNHNN and CDR2 is SYGVQD (reference sequence). V lost 1 base to trimming and J lost 0 bases, with 11 bases between them. CDR3 loop: CASSEWGPGSTDTQYF. The CDR3 nucleotides read TGCGCCAGCAGTGAGTGGGGACCGGGTAGCACAGATACGCAGTATTTT.

The chain combines TRBV10-1 with TRBJ2-1; 11 bases line up with TRBD1. Trimming took 4 bases from V and 7 from J; bases not matched to a gene: 18. This CDR3 contains 19 residues. Germline lookup yields CDR1 WNHNN and CDR2 SYGVQD (reference sequence). The DNA of the CDR3 is TGCGCCAGCAGTGTCGGGACAGGGGGTCGTAGCGGCCTTATTAATGAGCAGTTCTTC. Its translation: CASSVGTGGRSGLINEQFF.

The V gene is TRBV29-1, the J gene TRBJ1-1; D possibly corresponds to TRBD1 (6 bases). Per germline, CDR1 SQVTM and CDR2 ANQGSEA. The CDR3 length is 14 residues. Trimming pared 2 bases from V and 4 bases from J, leaving 14 bases between. In DNA, the CDR3 is TGCAGCGTTGAACAATACAGGGTCCGCACTGAAGCTTTCTTT. It is translated as CSVEQYRVRTEAFF.

CDR3 bases: TGCGCCAGCAGCCACCTCGGGAGATCCGTCTACGAGCAGTACTTC. Translating it yields CASSHLGRSVYEQYF. The genes are TRBV4-1 and TRBJ2-7; tentatively, D is TRBD2 (6 bases). The CDR3 is 15 amino acids. V shed 3 bases and J shed 3 bases, with 15 bases lying between them. Germline CDR1 is MGHRA and CDR2 is YSYEKL.

This clone has only a few counts. V is TRBV29-1 and J is TRBJ1-1, with D maybe TRBD1 (6 bases). Germline V gene sequence: CDR1 SQVTM, CDR2 ANQGSEA. V gave up 4 bases and J gave up 4 bases, with 19 bases separating them. There are 15 residues in the CDR3. The CDR3 reads CSVGPTTGRGTEAFF. Here the CDR3 DNA reads TGCAGCGTTGGACCGACCACAGGGAGGGGCACTGAAGCTTTCTTT.

This chain joins TRBV5-1 and TRBJ1-1, with D hard to call. The ends were cut back, 1 base at V and 4 bases at J, with 11 bases in the middle. Germline V gene sequence: CDR1 SGHRS, CDR2 YFSETQ. The CDR3 has 14 amino acids. This CDR3 reads CASSLNWQTTEAFF. The CDR3 bases are TGCGCCAGCAGCTTGAATTGGCAGACCACTGAAGCTTTCTTT.

The gene calls are TRBV28 and TRBJ1-3, with unresolved D. Per germline, CDR1 MDHEN and CDR2 SYDVKM. The CDR3 consists of 14 residues. The V and J ends lost 4 bases and 0 bases respectively, with 7 bases between them. The CDR3 sequence: CASSSSHSGNTIYF. CDR3 bases: TGTGCCAGCAGTTCCTCTCACTCTGGAAACACCATATATTTT.

The chain uses TRBV9 and TRBJ2-1, with D possibly being TRBD1 (6 bases). This CDR3 contains 15 residues. The V gene lost 0 bases and the J gene lost 9 bases, with 16 bases spanning the gap. The germline CDR1 and CDR2 sequences are SGDLS and YYNGEE. DNA of the CDR3: TGTGCCAGCAGCGTAGTGGGGGTCACGACAGGTGAGCAGTTCTTC. This encodes CASSVVGVTTGEQFF.

The chain couples TRBV19 to TRBJ1-4; TRBD1 agrees at 7 bases. The trim removed 5 bases at V and 4 bases at J, leaving 10 bases unmatched. The CDR3 sequence is 16 residues long. CDR1 LNHDA and CDR2 SQIVND come from the germline V gene (reference sequence). CDR3 sequence reads: CASSSPGQTLNEKLFF. The CDR3 DNA sequence: TGTGCCAGTAGTTCGCCGGGACAGACCCTTAATGAAAAACTGTTTTTT.

V usage is TRBV5-1 and J usage is TRBJ2-2, with 7 bases aligning to TRBD2. The length of the CDR3 is 16 residues. The germline CDR1 and CDR2 sequences are SGHRS and YFSETQ. V lost 4 bases and J lost 3; bases outside the gene matches: 9. The CDR3 sequence is CASSLLAGADTGELFF. CDR3 DNA sequence: TGCGCCAGCAGCCTTCTCGCGGGAGCGGACACCGGGGAGCTGTTTTTT.

The chain joins TRBV7-9 to TRBJ1-2, with D unclear. V was cut by 3 bases and J by 0 bases, with 17 bases left in between. The germline gives CDR1 SEHNR, CDR2 FQNEAQ (reference sequence). The CDR3 consists of 17 residues. In DNA form, the CDR3 reads TGTGCCAGCAGCTTGGCGCCCCCAGGAGCCACTAACTATGGCTACACCTTC. Amino acid sequence: CASSLAPPGATNYGYTF.

The chain couples TRBV7-9 to TRBJ1-1, with TRBD1 matching over 7 bases. With V trimmed by 2 bases and J by 0 bases, 9 bases remained unmatched. CDR3 size: 17 residues. Germline V gene sequence: CDR1 SEHNR, CDR2 FQNEAQ (reference sequence). The CDR3 protein is CASSLYPTGQMNTEAFF. The CDR3 DNA reads as TGTGCCAGCAGCTTATACCCAACGGGACAGATGAACACTGAAGCTTTCTTT.

The V call is TRBV28, the J call TRBJ2-7, with 9 bases fitting TRBD2. Germline CDR1 is MDHEN and CDR2 is SYDVKM. The CDR3 runs to 15 residues. The junction had 8 bases not matched to a gene; V was cut back by 2 bases and J by 6 bases. The CDR3 nucleotides are TGTGCCAGCAGTTTAGCGGGAGGGCCACCGGCCGAGCAGTACTTC. Amino acid sequence: CASSLAGGPPAEQYF. The complete variable domain, with remaining parts taken from reference TRBV28 and TRBJ2-7, reads DVKVTQSSRYLVKRTGEKVFLECVQDMDHENMFWYRQDPGLGLRLIYFSYDVKMKEKGDIPEGYSVSREKKERFSLILESASTNQTSMYLCASSLAGGPPAEQYFGPGTRLTVT.